The next 20 T cell receptor beta chains were all read from a single sample in a study of T cells after yellow fever vaccination. Using its own MiXCR run on the 5' RACE reads, TCRdb lists one record per CDR3 protein. The sample lists a few hundred thousand distinct CDR3 sequences, around 4.1% occurring once. Sequencing used PBMCs, obtained 5 days after the yellow fever booster vaccination. Receptors were obtained from a man aged 18 to 29 who received the YFV17D yellow fever vaccine.

This clonotype was seen a few times. The V and J genes are TRBV12-3 or TRBV12-4 and TRBJ1-1, with D maybe TRBD1 (5 bases). V was trimmed by 8 bases and J by 7 bases, leaving 20 bases between them. CDR3 length: 14 amino acids. The CDR3 loop is CASQAQGGTIEAFF. For the CDR3, the DNA is TGTGCCAGCCAAGCCCAGGGAGGAACGATTGAAGCTTTCTTT.

J is TRBJ2-2 and V is TRBV11-2, with D possibly matching TRBD1 (6 bases). The length of the CDR3 is 15 residues. Germline V gene data show CDR1 as SGHAT and CDR2 as FQNNGV. Trimming stripped 5 bases from V and 4 bases from J, with 14 bases between. This CDR3 is CASSLHRVGTGELFF. The CDR3, as DNA: TGTGCCAGCAGCCTCCACAGGGTAGGCACCGGGGAGCTGTTTTTT.

This chain joins TRBV5-5 and TRBJ1-5, with a possible D match to TRBD1 (6 bases). V lost 5 bases to trimming and J lost 11 bases, with 14 bases between them. This CDR3 is built from 12 residues. Germline V gene data show CDR1 as SGHKS and CDR2 as YYEKEE (reference sequence). CDR3 protein: CASSAGTRAQHF. CDR3 sequence (DNA): TGTGCCAGCAGTGCCGGGACAAGGGCCCAGCATTTT.

This clonotype was picked up many times. V and J are TRBV5-1 and TRBJ2-7, with D possibly matching TRBD1 (5 bases). This CDR3 is 15 amino acids long. Trimming removed 4 bases from V and 4 bases from J, with 18 bases in between. CDR1 is SGHRS and CDR2 is YFSETQ in the germline V gene. CDR3 loop: CASSQYDRYFYEQYV. The CDR3 nucleotides read TGCGCCAGCAGCCAATACGACAGATATTTTTACGAGCAGTACGTC.

This clonotype was observed at least ten times. The rearrangement joins TRBV5-1 to TRBJ2-3; 10 bases map to TRBD1. The CDR3 is made up of 14 amino acids. Germline values: CDR1 SGHRS, CDR2 YFSETQ. The V and J ends lost 0 bases and 5 bases, in that order; junction bases with no gene match: 0. CDR3 DNA sequence: TGCGCCAGCAGCTTGGGGGACAGGGGAGATACGCAGTATTTT. Translation gives CASSLGDRGDTQYF.

This clonotype was seen ten or more times. This chain joins TRBV7-3 and TRBJ2-2; 11 bases are shared with TRBD2. CDR1 is SGHTA and CDR2 is FQGTGA in the germline V gene. The CDR3 loop spans 19 amino acids. The junction had 13 bases not matched to a gene; V was cut back by 1 base and J by 6 bases. CDR3 loop: CASSLIPLAGGLVAGELFF. The CDR3 DNA sequence: TGTGCCAGCAGCTTAATTCCGCTAGCGGGGGGCCTTGTCGCCGGGGAGCTGTTTTTT.

This clonotype was recorded many times. This chain's CDR3 is CASSSPTSGGREQFF. The CDR3 region has the DNA TGTGCCAGCAGTTCCCCGACTAGCGGGGGCCGAGAGCAGTTCTTC. This chain joins TRBV6-5 and TRBJ2-1, with 12 bases lining up with TRBD2. J lost 10 bases, V lost 4 bases, and 8 bases had no gene match. This CDR3 contains 15 residues. The germline gives CDR1 MNHEY, CDR2 SVGAGI.

This clonotype was detected only a few times. This chain links TRBV11-3 with TRBJ2-3; D not resolved. The V gene's germline CDR1 is SGHNT and CDR2 YENEEA. The CDR3 totals 16 residues. With 3 bases removed from V and 0 bases from J, the gap between germline ends came to 13 bases. This CDR3 is CASSLYGQESTDTQYF. CDR3 in DNA: TGTGCCAGCAGCTTGTACGGGCAGGAAAGCACAGATACGCAGTATTTT.

The CDR3 reads CSARPATGREAFF. The CDR3 region has the DNA TGCAGTGCTAGGCCCGCTACGGGGAGGGAAGCTTTCTTT. The chain recombines TRBV20-1 with TRBJ1-1; D is undetermined. Trimming cost V 3 bases and J 8 bases, with 16 bases left between them. The germline V gene has CDR1 DFQATT and CDR2 SNEGSKA (reference sequence). The CDR3 extends over 13 amino acids.

The chain couples TRBV7-2 to TRBJ1-1, with D unclear. Germline CDR1 reads SGHTA; CDR2 reads FQGNSA. The V and J ends lost 5 bases and 5 bases respectively, with 9 bases between them. This CDR3 contains 12 residues. Here the CDR3 DNA reads TGTGCCAGCAGCCCCAGGTTTACTGAAGCTTTCTTT. It translates to CASSPRFTEAFF.

V is TRBV24-1 and J is TRBJ1-1; D is unresolved. This CDR3 is 12 amino acids long. CDR1 is KGHDR and CDR2 is SFDVKD in the germline V gene. Trimming shortened V by 1 base and J by 9 bases, and 8 bases separated the two germline ends. The CDR3 spells CATSDFGQKAFF. For the CDR3, the DNA is TGTGCCACCAGTGATTTCGGCCAGAAAGCTTTCTTT.

J is TRBJ2-3 and V is TRBV20-1, with 10 bases identical to TRBD2. V trimming: 5 bases; J trimming: 3 bases; junction bases outside the gene matches: 5. The CDR3 runs 14 residues. Germline V gives CDR1 DFQATT, CDR2 SNEGSKA (reference sequence). The CDR3 sequence is CSAGSGGITDTQYF. In DNA form, the CDR3 reads TGCAGTGCTGGTAGCGGGGGGATAACAGATACGCAGTATTTT.

This clonotype occurred a few times. Here the CDR3 DNA reads TGTGCCAGCAGTTACTCGTTAACCCAGAGCTCCTACGAGCAGTACTTC. It specifies CASSYSLTQSSYEQYF. V usage is TRBV6-6 and J usage is TRBJ2-7; the D is unclear. CDR3 length: 16 residues. CDR1 is MNHNY and CDR2 is SVGAGI in the germline V gene (reference sequence). The V end lost 0 bases, the J end lost 0 bases, and 12 bases lay between the germline ends.

CDR3 region: CASSSTGSGDSPLHF. CDR3 nucleotide sequence: TGTGCCAGCAGTTCCACCGGCTCCGGGGATTCACCCCTCCACTTT. The chain carries TRBV6-5 and TRBJ1-6; D is ambiguous. The V gene's germline CDR1 is MNHEY and CDR2 SVGAGI. Trimming shortened V by 4 bases and J by 8 bases, and 15 bases separated the two germline ends. CDR3 length: 15 amino acids.

This chain uses TRBV20-1 with TRBJ2-7; D gene unclear. This CDR3 has 12 residues. Germline lookup yields CDR1 DFQATT and CDR2 SNEGSKA (reference sequence). Trimming cost V 2 bases and J 0 bases, with 5 bases left between them. CDR3 loop: CSARQSSYEQYV. The CDR3 DNA reads as TGCAGTGCTAGACAGAGCTCCTACGAGCAGTACGTC.

The genes are TRBV7-9 and TRBJ1-1; a weak D match, TRBD1 (6 bases). Per germline, CDR1 SEHNR and CDR2 FQNEAQ (reference sequence). The CDR3 contains 14 residues. V gave up 3 bases and J gave up 4 bases, with 12 bases separating them. The chain's CDR3 is CASSFLGRGTEAFF. DNA for the CDR3: TGTGCCAGCAGCTTTCTCGGCAGGGGCACTGAAGCTTTCTTT. The full variable domain, in which reference TRBV7-9 and TRBJ1-1 provide the parts outside the CDR3, is DTGVSQNPRHKITKRGQNVTFRCDPISEHNRLYWYRQTLGQGPEFLTYFQNEAQLEKSRLLSDRFSAERPKGSFSTLEIQRTEQGDSAMYLCASSFLGRGTEAFFGQGTRLTVV.

This clonotype was observed a few times. This chain joins TRBV6-5 and TRBJ1-1; TRBD1 matches 7 bases. This CDR3 region has 13 residues. Germline CDR1 and CDR2: MNHEY and SVGAGI. With 10 bases clipped from V and 7 bases from J, the junction kept 12 bases outside the gene matches. The CDR3 DNA reads as TGTGCCACGGCCGGGACAGCTGAAGGTGAAGCTTTCTTT. Translated: CATAGTAEGEAFF.

V is TRBV5-1 and J is TRBJ2-3; maybe TRBD2 (6 bases). V dropped 3 bases and J dropped 6 bases, with 11 bases sitting between them. Germline-derived CDR1 and CDR2 are SGHRS and YFSETQ. The CDR3 runs 13 residues. CDR3 DNA: TGCGCCAGCAGCTCGCCTGGGGGGGATACGCAGTATTTT. It specifies CASSSPGGDTQYF.

The V call is TRBV18, the J call TRBJ1-1; perhaps TRBD1 as D (5 bases). Germline CDR1 KGHSH, CDR2 LQKENI. With 1 base removed from V and 3 bases from J, the gap between germline ends came to 9 bases. This CDR3 contains 14 residues. CDR3 in amino acids: CASSPLWGDTEAFF. In DNA form, the CDR3 reads TGTGCCAGCTCACCACTTTGGGGCGACACTGAAGCTTTCTTT.

The chain combines TRBV4-2 with TRBJ1-6, with D possibly being TRBD1 (5 bases). Trimming shortened V by 1 base and J by 10 bases, and 8 bases separated the two germline ends. This CDR3 is built from 13 residues. Germline V gives CDR1 LGHNA, CDR2 YNFKEQ. CDR3 sequence reads: CASSQGRESPLHF. The CDR3 DNA sequence: TGTGCCAGCAGCCAAGGCAGGGAATCACCCCTCCACTTT.